The 30 T cell receptor beta chains below all came from one sample that was sequenced in a study of blood T cell repertoires in COVID-19. Generated by immunoSEQ multiplex PCR, the TCRdb table keeps only in-frame clones and is missing some. The sample consists of more than 150,000 clones, around 85% of them appearing once. Sequencing was carried out using peripheral blood. The origin of the receptors is a man aged 50 or older who had recovered from COVID-19.

The chain recombines TRBV21-1 with TRBJ1-5; the D call of TRBD1 is as the table states it, not checked on the DNA. TRBV21-1 is an annotated pseudogene. This CDR3 contains 19 residues. CDR3 nucleotides: TGTGCCAGCAGCAGACAAACCAGGGGGGACTTATATAGCAATCAGCCCCAGCATTTT. Encoded protein: CASSRQTRGDLYSNQPQHF.

This rearrangement joins TRBV19 to TRBJ1-4; D is perhaps TRBD1 (6 bases). The germline gives CDR1 LNHDA, CDR2 SQIVND (reference sequence). The V end lost 6 bases, the J end lost 8 bases, and 16 bases lay between the germline ends. The length of the CDR3 is 14 residues. The CDR3 reads CASRPTGLLEKLFF. The CDR3 DNA reads as TGTGCCAGTAGGCCGACAGGATTGCTCGAAAAACTGTTTTTT.

This rearrangement joins TRBV13 to TRBJ1-6; TRBD1 is a possible D gene (5 bases). V was cut by 4 bases and J by 10 bases, with 11 bases left in between. Germline values: CDR1 PRHDT, CDR2 FYEKMQ (reference sequence). The CDR3 loop spans 13 amino acids. The CDR3 sequence is CASSSQGISPLHF. In DNA, the CDR3 is TGTGCCAGCAGCTCCCAGGGCATATCACCCCTCCACTTT.

This chain links TRBV18 with TRBJ1-1; D remains ambiguous. Germline CDR1 KGHSH, CDR2 LQKENI. The CDR3 spans 14 residues. V was shortened by 6 bases and J by 0 bases, with 11 bases between the two germline ends. The CDR3 reads CASSPVSLNTEAFF. CDR3 in DNA: TGTGCCAGCTCGCCCGTAAGCCTGAACACTGAAGCTTTCTTT.

The DNA for the CDR3 is TGTGCCAGCAGTTTATCGGGTAGGACCCAGTACTTC. Translating it yields CASSLSGRTQYF. This chain joins TRBV28 and TRBJ2-5; D is unclear. Trimming stripped 1 base from V and 7 bases from J, with 7 bases between. Germline-derived CDR1 and CDR2 are MDHEN and SYDVKM. This CDR3 has 12 residues.

As DNA, the CDR3 is TGTGCCAGCACCCCACTCTCCAGGACTAGTGCAGATACGCAGTATTTT. This codes for CASTPLSRTSADTQYF. The chain combines TRBV27 with TRBJ2-3; 7 nucleotides match TRBD2. V lost 7 bases, J lost 4 bases, and 14 bases stayed unmatched. CDR3 length equals 16 residues. Germline-derived CDR1 and CDR2 are MNHEY and SMNVEV (reference sequence).

CDR3 bases: TGTGCCAGCAGTTCCCTGACAGTCACCTACAATGAGCAGTTCTTC. Residues: CASSSLTVTYNEQFF. V is TRBV6-2 or TRBV6-3 and J is TRBJ2-1; maybe TRBD1 (5 bases). Trimming shortened V by 4 bases and J by 2 bases, and 12 bases separated the two germline ends. CDR1 is MNHEY, CDR2 SVGEGT, per germline. This CDR3 is 15 amino acids long.

The chain combines TRBV12-5 with TRBJ2-3; 9 bases line up with TRBD1. The trim removed 1 base at V and 3 bases at J, leaving 2 bases unmatched. Germline V lookup: CDR1 LGHNT, CDR2 FRNRAP. The CDR3 length is 15 residues. CDR3 sequence (DNA): TGTGCTAGTGGTTTGGCGGGACAGGGTACAGATACGCAGTATTTT. The encoded protein is CASGLAGQGTDTQYF.

This chain connects TRBV30 to TRBJ1-6; TRBD1 matches 10 bases. This CDR3 has 15 amino acids. The V gene end was trimmed by 0 bases and the J gene end by 6 bases; junction bases not matched to a gene: 2. In germline, CDR1 is GTSNPN, CDR2 SVGIG (reference sequence). CDR3 region: CAWSVRTGGNSPLHF. Here the CDR3 DNA reads TGTGCCTGGAGTGTACGGACAGGGGGTAATTCACCCCTCCACTTT.

This sequence joins TRBV6-1 and TRBJ1-4; TRBD1 might be the D (6 bases). Deletions cut 0 bases from V and 7 bases from J, with 12 bases between. The CDR3 has 15 amino acids. The V gene's germline CDR1 is MNHNS and CDR2 SASEGT. CDR3 in DNA: TGTGCCAGCAGTGAAGCGGACAGTATTATTGAAAAACTGTTTTTT. Protein: CASSEADSIIEKLFF.

The chain has TRBV7-2 and TRBJ1-1; TRBD1 is a possible D gene (6 bases). Per germline, CDR1 SGHTA and CDR2 FQGNSA. The CDR3 length is 14 residues. Between the trimmed V and J ends, which lost 3 bases and 1 base, there was a span of 9 bases. The CDR3 region is CASSFRQANTEAFF. The CDR3 DNA sequence: TGTGCCAGCAGCTTCCGACAGGCGAACACTGAAGCTTTCTTT.

The V gene is TRBV3-1 (or the pseudogene TRBV3-2), the J gene TRBJ1-6; the D gene is possibly TRBD1 (5 bases). This CDR3 has 17 residues. In germline, CDR1 is LGHDT, CDR2 YNNKEL (reference sequence). The ends were cut back, 2 bases at V and 0 bases at J, with 11 bases in the middle. CDR3 residues: CASSQRTPSSYNSPLHF. In DNA form, the CDR3 reads TGTGCCAGCAGCCAAAGGACACCGAGCTCCTATAATTCACCCCTCCACTTT.

The chain is built from TRBV12-3 or TRBV12-4 and TRBJ1-1; no definite D call. CDR3 length: 11 residues. Trimming took 5 bases from V and 3 from J, leaving 4 bases between them. DNA of the CDR3: TGTGCCAGCAGTGAGGACACTGAAGCTTTCTTT. This codes for CASSEDTEAFF.

The chain recombines TRBV3-1 (or the pseudogene TRBV3-2) with TRBJ2-7, with TRBD2 matching over 7 bases. Germline CDR1 reads LGHDT; CDR2 reads YNNKEL (reference sequence). The CDR3 spans 15 residues. With V trimmed by 1 base and J by 2 bases, 5 bases remained unmatched. CDR3 coding DNA: TGTGCCAGCAGCCAAGCTCCTAGCGGAGCCTACGAGCAGTACTTC. Amino acids: CASSQAPSGAYEQYF.

V is TRBV18 and J is TRBJ1-6; D uncertain. Germline assignment: CDR1 KGHSH and CDR2 LQKENI. V was clipped by 4 bases and J by 5 bases, with 18 bases between them. The CDR3 covers 17 residues. The CDR3 reads CASSRTFGDRNNSPLHF. CDR3 DNA sequence: TGTGCCAGCTCACGCACCTTCGGGGATCGGAATAATTCACCCCTCCACTTT.

The chain uses TRBV7-6 and TRBJ1-2; 9 positions match TRBD1. The germline V gene encodes CDR1 SGHVS and CDR2 FNYEAQ. The V segment lost 5 bases and the J segment 7 bases; nucleotides outside the gene matches: 5. The CDR3 extends over 13 amino acids. The CDR3 loop reads CASSPGTGFGYTF. The DNA for the CDR3 is TGTGCCAGCAGCCCCGGGACAGGGTTTGGCTACACCTTC.

The genes are TRBV6-6 and TRBJ2-2; D uncertain. Per germline, CDR1 MNHNY and CDR2 SVGAGI (reference sequence). This CDR3 contains 15 residues. Deletions cut 0 bases from V and 5 bases from J, with 10 bases between. CDR3 bases: TGTGCCAGCAGTTACTCGAATTCTCGGACCGGGGAGCTGTTTTTT. This encodes CASSYSNSRTGELFF.

The V and J genes are TRBV24-1 and TRBJ2-2; D call uncertain. In germline, CDR1 is KGHDR, CDR2 SFDVKD. The length of the CDR3 is 14 residues. The V and J ends lost 3 bases and 1 base respectively, with 5 bases between them. CDR3 in amino acids: CATSDPGNTGELFF. The CDR3, as DNA: TGTGCCACCAGTGATCCCGGGAACACCGGGGAGCTGTTTTTT.

The table lists this clone with many counts. The chain employs TRBV12-3 or TRBV12-4 and TRBJ2-7; no definite D call. With 9 bases removed from V and 3 bases from J, the gap between germline ends came to 12 bases. The CDR3 is made up of 12 amino acids. Written as DNA, the CDR3 is TGTGCCAGTTCTTTCCTAGACTACGAGCAGTACTTC. Encoded protein: CASSFLDYEQYF.

This chain links TRBV4-3 with TRBJ1-3; D is ambiguous. V lost 2 bases and J 1 base, leaving 9 bases between the germline ends. This CDR3 is 15 amino acids long. Looked up from germline, CDR1 is LGHNA and CDR2 is YSLEER. The CDR3 loop reads CASSQSGGSGNTIYF. CDR3 nucleotides: TGCGCCAGCAGCCAAAGCGGCGGGTCTGGAAACACCATATATTTT.

The genes are TRBV15 and TRBJ2-5, with 12 nucleotides matching TRBD2. Germline trimming cut 3 bases from V and 2 bases from J; bases unmatched to any gene: 7. Germline V gene sequence: CDR1 LNHNV, CDR2 YYDKDF (reference sequence). The CDR3 contains 17 residues. For the CDR3, the DNA is TGTGCCACCAGCAGGGGACTAGCGGGCCTATATCAAGAGACCCAGTACTTC. It codes for CATSRGLAGLYQETQYF. Combining the CDR3 with reference TRBV15 and TRBJ2-5 gives the whole variable domain DAMVIQNPRYQVTQFGKPVTLSCSQTLNHNVMYWYQQKSSQAPKLLFHYYDKDFNNEADTPDNFQSRRPNTSFCFLDIRSPGLGDTAMYLCATSRGLAGLYQETQYFGPGTRLLVL.

This sequence joins TRBV6-4 and TRBJ2-3; a weak D match, TRBD1 (6 bases). The CDR3 totals 15 residues. Germline CDR1 and CDR2: MRHNA and SNTAGT. V gave up 3 bases and J gave up 6 bases, with 16 bases separating them. CDR3: CASSENTGRGDTQYF. The CDR3 DNA reads as TGTGCCAGCAGTGAGAATACGGGAAGGGGGGATACGCAGTATTTT.

The chain recombines TRBV27 with TRBJ2-7, with D perhaps matching TRBD2 (5 bases). V lost 6 bases and J lost 6, with 21 bases in between. This CDR3 spans 15 amino acids. Germline assignment: CDR1 MNHEY and CDR2 SMNVEV (reference sequence). The CDR3: CASRPQRERLVEQYF. As DNA, the CDR3 is TGTGCCAGCAGACCCCAACGGGAACGGCTAGTCGAGCAGTACTTC.

The chain is built from TRBV4-3 and TRBJ2-7; TRBD1 matches 8 bases. The germline V gene has CDR1 LGHNA and CDR2 YSLEER. The junction had 15 bases not matched to a gene; V was cut back by 1 base and J by 4 bases. The CDR3 is 18 amino acids. The DNA for the CDR3 is TGCGCCAGCAGCCAAGTGCTAACAGGGGGTCTTGTATTTTACGAGCAGTACTTC. Protein sequence: CASSQVLTGGLVFYEQYF.

The chain joins TRBV30 to TRBJ2-7; 8 bases are shared with TRBD1. Per the germline V gene, CDR1 is GTSNPN and CDR2 is SVGIG (reference sequence). This CDR3 is built from 15 residues. V was clipped by 3 bases and J by 4 bases; unmatched bases: 11. The DNA for the CDR3 is TGTGCCTGGAGGGGCGTGGGGACAGGAGAGTACGAGCAGTACTTC. Translated: CAWRGVGTGEYEQYF.

DNA of the CDR3: TGTGCCAGCAGCTTTGGGGGCTCGGACACTGAAGCTTTCTTT. This gives the protein CASSFGGSDTEAFF. The J gene is TRBJ1-1, the V gene TRBV11-3; D may be TRBD1 (6 bases). Trimming stripped 3 bases from V and 3 bases from J, with 11 bases between. CDR3 length equals 14 residues. The germline V gene encodes CDR1 SGHNT and CDR2 YENEEA.

The genes are TRBV7-9 and TRBJ2-2; 8 bases match TRBD1. The CDR3 sequence is 16 residues long. CDR1 is SEHNR and CDR2 is FQNEAQ in the germline V gene (reference sequence). Trimming removed 4 bases from V and 3 bases from J; junction bases left unmatched: 7. The CDR3 sequence is CASSSRQGLDTGELFF. The CDR3 nucleotides read TGTGCCAGCAGCTCCCGACAGGGGCTCGACACCGGGGAGCTGTTTTTT.

The chain links TRBV19 to TRBJ2-1; 9 bases map to TRBD2. The CDR3 length is 14 residues. Germline V lookup: CDR1 LNHDA, CDR2 SQIVND (reference sequence). V lost 9 bases, J lost 9 bases, and 12 bases stayed unmatched. The CDR3 sequence: CASAAAGGTVEQFF. In DNA form, the CDR3 reads TGTGCCAGCGCGGCAGCGGGAGGAACGGTTGAGCAGTTCTTC.

V usage is TRBV7-2 and J usage is TRBJ2-3; D gene uncertain. Germline lookup yields CDR1 SGHTA and CDR2 FQGNSA. The CDR3 sequence is 13 residues long. V lost 2 bases, J lost 7 bases, and 10 bases lay in between. This CDR3 is CASSLIGLYTQYF. The CDR3 DNA follows: TGTGCCAGCAGCTTAATCGGTCTATATACGCAGTATTTT.

This chain uses TRBV7-6 with TRBJ2-7; TRBD2 matches at 11 bases. The J segment lost 4 bases and the V segment lost 7 bases, leaving 15 bases of the junction unmatched. In germline, CDR1 is SGHVS, CDR2 FNYEAQ. CDR3 size: 17 residues. In DNA form, the CDR3 reads TGTGCCAGCACCCTTCTCCCGGGCACTAGCGGGGGATACGAGCAGTACTTC. Translated: CASTLLPGTSGGYEQYF.